Following are 23 T cell receptor beta chains from one sample sequenced in a study of OX40 agonist ivuxolimab in advanced cancers. Libraries were prepared by immunoSEQ multiplex PCR; TCRdb keeps only in-frame clonotypes and omits some of them. Of about 58,000 clones in the sample, approximately 86% were seen once. This specimen consisted of CD4+ or CD8+ T cells sorted from blood, obtained in a trial of the OX40 agonist ivuxolimab. The receptors were gathered from an adult with an advanced solid tumor such as melanoma, head and neck, liver or kidney cancer.

The chain joins TRBV6-1 to TRBJ1-1; D is ambiguous. Trimming took off 2 bases at V and 5 bases at J, with 9 bases between the two ends. CDR3 size: 13 residues. Germline CDR1 is MNHNS and CDR2 is SASEGT. The CDR3 nucleotides read TGTGCCAGCAGTGAAAACTTCTGGACTGAAGCTTTCTTT. Residues: CASSENFWTEAFF.

The chain's CDR3 is CASSQDPGDTEAFF. The CDR3 bases are TGCGCCAGCAGCCAAGACCCGGGGGACACTGAAGCTTTCTTT. The J gene is TRBJ1-1, the V gene TRBV4-1, with D perhaps TRBD1 (5 bases). Trimming pared 0 bases from V and 3 bases from J, leaving 8 bases between. The CDR3 is 14 amino acids. Looked up from germline, CDR1 is MGHRA and CDR2 is YSYEKL.

V usage is TRBV11-2 and J usage is TRBJ2-3; no reliable D call. This CDR3 comprises 13 residues. Germline CDR1 and CDR2: SGHAT and FQNNGV. The V end lost 7 bases, the J end lost 0 bases, and 8 bases lay between the germline ends. The CDR3 DNA follows: TGTGCCAGCACCGGCAGGAGCACAGATACGCAGTATTTT. It codes for CASTGRSTDTQYF.

This clone has a single count. V and J are TRBV6-4 and TRBJ2-3; possibly TRBD1 for D (5 bases). V lost 2 bases and J 0 bases, leaving 9 bases between the germline ends. CDR3 length: 15 amino acids. CDR1 is MRHNA and CDR2 is SNTAGT in the germline V gene. The CDR3 sequence: CASSDQGLSTDTQYF. The CDR3, as DNA: TGTGCCAGCAGTGACCAGGGCCTCAGCACAGATACGCAGTATTTT.

This sequence joins TRBV7-2 and TRBJ2-3; a weak D match, TRBD2 (6 bases). Germline V gene lookup returns CDR1 SGHTA and CDR2 FQGNSA. V gave up 3 bases and J gave up 0 bases, with 7 bases separating them. The CDR3 spans 14 residues. CDR3 bases: TGTGCCAGCAGCTTTGGAGGGAGCACAGATACGCAGTATTTT. It is translated as CASSFGGSTDTQYF.

This clone came up once. V usage is TRBV5-1 and J usage is TRBJ1-1; the D is unclear. Germline V CDR1 and CDR2: SGHRS, YFSETQ. V was trimmed by 4 bases and J by 0 bases, leaving 16 bases between them. The CDR3 is 16 residues long. CDR3 sequence (DNA): TGCGCCAGCAGCGTTGGCCATGGGGAGATGAACACTGAAGCTTTCTTT. Encoded protein: CASSVGHGEMNTEAFF.

The chain joins TRBV6-1 to TRBJ1-1; the match to TRBD1 covers 7 bases. Germline CDR1 reads MNHNS; CDR2 reads SASEGT. V gave up 7 bases and J gave up 5 bases; unmatched junction bases: 10. CDR3 length: 14 residues. The CDR3: CASTLTGKGTEAFF. CDR3 DNA: TGTGCCAGCACTTTGACAGGGAAAGGGACTGAAGCTTTCTTT.

The chain carries TRBV7-9 and TRBJ2-3; D remains unclear. V was clipped by 7 bases and J by 6 bases, with 8 bases between them. Germline loops: CDR1 SEHNR, CDR2 FQNEAQ (reference sequence). The CDR3 is 11 residues long. The CDR3: CASTIADTQYF. CDR3 DNA sequence: TGTGCCAGCACCATTGCGGATACGCAGTATTTT. Based on the CDR3 plus reference TRBV7-9 and TRBJ2-3, the full variable domain is DTGVSQNPRHKITKRGQNVTFRCDPISEHNRLYWYRQTLGQGPEFLTYFQNEAQLEKSRLLSDRFSAERPKGSFSTLEIQRTEQGDSAMYLCASTIADTQYFGPGTRLTVL.

The V call is TRBV11-1, the J call TRBJ2-7; D is perhaps TRBD1 (5 bases). Germline CDR1 and CDR2: SGHAT and FQDESV (reference sequence). Trimming shortened V by 4 bases and J by 6 bases, and 10 bases separated the two germline ends. CDR3 size: 12 residues. Written as DNA, the CDR3 is TGTGCCAGCAGCTCAGGGTTCAGCGAGCAGTACTTC. As protein: CASSSGFSEQYF.

The rearrangement links TRBV7-9 to TRBJ1-1; 8 bases agree with TRBD1. This CDR3 region has 18 residues. V shed 6 bases and J 0 bases; nucleotides not matched to a gene: 15. Germline V lookup: CDR1 SEHNR, CDR2 FQNEAQ (reference sequence). The CDR3 loop reads CASSHGVGRQGLNTEAFF. The CDR3, as DNA: TGTGCCAGCAGTCATGGAGTGGGCAGACAGGGGTTGAACACTGAAGCTTTCTTT.

The chain links TRBV29-1 to TRBJ2-5, with D possibly matching TRBD2 (6 bases). The V and J ends lost 1 base and 1 base respectively, with 7 bases between them. Germline-derived CDR1 and CDR2 are SQVTM and ANQGSEA. CDR3 length: 13 residues. In nucleotides, the CDR3 is TGCAGCGTTGAAGTCGGGGGCCAAGAGACCCAGTACTTC. Amino acids: CSVEVGGQETQYF.

This clone turned up a few times. The chain couples TRBV6-1 to TRBJ2-3, with 10 bases fitting TRBD2. V was clipped by 8 bases and J by 3 bases; unmatched bases: 5. This CDR3 comprises 14 residues. Per the germline V gene, CDR1 is MNHNS and CDR2 is SASEGT. The CDR3 loop is CASLAGGGTDTQYF. As DNA, the CDR3 is TGTGCCAGCTTAGCGGGGGGCGGTACAGATACGCAGTATTTT.

This rearrangement joins TRBV5-1 to TRBJ2-3; 10 bases are shared with TRBD2. The CDR3 consists of 16 residues. With V trimmed by 5 bases and J by 2 bases, 8 bases remained unmatched. Germline V gives CDR1 SGHRS, CDR2 YFSETQ. The CDR3 DNA is TGCGCCAGCAGAGGGGCTAGCGGGGGTTTCACAGATACGCAGTATTTT. It codes for CASRGASGGFTDTQYF.

The V call is TRBV7-9, the J call TRBJ1-3; weak D call: TRBD1 (6 bases). V was pared by 3 bases and J by 1 base, with 10 bases between. The CDR3 is 15 residues long. Germline loops: CDR1 SEHNR, CDR2 FQNEAQ (reference sequence). This CDR3 is CASSFYRASGNTIYF. As DNA, the CDR3 is TGTGCCAGCAGCTTTTACAGGGCTTCTGGAAACACCATATATTTT.

As DNA, the CDR3 is TGTGCCAGCTCACCGCCGAACCCTACAGGGGGCACTTTTAACACTGAAGCTTTCTTT. This translates into CASSPPNPTGGTFNTEAFF. The chain couples TRBV18 to TRBJ1-1, with 9 bases fitting TRBD1. CDR1 and CDR2 (germline): KGHSH, LQKENI. The length of the CDR3 is 19 residues. The V and J ends lost 3 bases and 2 bases, in that order; junction bases with no gene match: 16.

The genes are TRBV5-1 and TRBJ1-4; no definite D call. CDR3 size: 17 residues. Germline-derived CDR1 and CDR2 are SGHRS and YFSETQ. Trimming took off 5 bases at V and 1 base at J, with 18 bases between the two ends. CDR3 in amino acids: CASRWTPDGLTNEKLFF. In DNA form, the CDR3 reads TGCGCCAGCAGATGGACCCCGGATGGCCTAACTAATGAAAAACTGTTTTTT.

V is TRBV28 and J is TRBJ2-7; 7 bases align to TRBD1. CDR1 and CDR2 (germline): MDHEN, SYDVKM. Trimming took 2 bases from V and 3 from J; bases not matched to a gene: 7. This CDR3 has 15 amino acids. This chain's CDR3 is CASSLQGDIRYEQYF. Written as DNA, the CDR3 is TGTGCCAGCAGTTTACAGGGGGACATACGCTACGAGCAGTACTTC. The complete variable domain, with remaining parts taken from reference TRBV28 and TRBJ2-7, reads DVKVTQSSRYLVKRTGEKVFLECVQDMDHENMFWYRQDPGLGLRLIYFSYDVKMKEKGDIPEGYSVSREKKERFSLILESASTNQTSMYLCASSLQGDIRYEQYFGPGTRLTVT.

This clone was seen just once. The junction and the germline gene differ at one end; a read error may be behind it. The genes are TRBV7-2 and TRBJ2-1; a weak D match, TRBD2 (6 bases). The CDR3 contains 15 residues. From germline, CDR1 is SGHTA and CDR2 FQGNSA. CDR3 region: CASSTVGDSHNEQFF. CDR3 sequence (DNA): TGTGCCAGCAGTACGGTGGGGGACTCCCACAATGAGCAGTTCTTC.

This clone showed up just a few times. The V call is TRBV13, the J call TRBJ1-4; D not certain. Germline lookup yields CDR1 PRHDT and CDR2 FYEKMQ (reference sequence). The CDR3 has 15 residues. The V end was cut by 0 bases, the J end by 0 bases, with 5 bases between. CDR3 loop: CASSLGYATNEKLFF. The CDR3 nucleotides read TGTGCCAGCAGCTTAGGCTATGCAACTAATGAAAAACTGTTTTTT.

The J gene is TRBJ1-2, the V gene TRBV18, with D perhaps matching TRBD1 (5 bases). CDR3 length: 14 residues. Trimming pared 0 bases from V and 4 bases from J, leaving 9 bases between. Germline V gene data show CDR1 as KGHSH and CDR2 as LQKENI. This CDR3 is CASSPPDRPYGYTF. The CDR3 DNA reads TGTGCCAGCTCACCACCCGACAGACCCTATGGCTACACCTTC. The full variable domain, in which reference TRBV18 and TRBJ1-2 provide the parts outside the CDR3, is NAGVMQNPRHLVRRRGQEARLRCSPMKGHSHVYWYRQLPEEGLKFMVYLQKENIIDESGMPKERFSAEFPKEGPSILRIQQVVRGDSAAYFCASSPPDRPYGYTFGSGTRLTVV.

This sequence joins TRBV6-1 and TRBJ2-5, with D possibly being TRBD1 (6 bases). V lost 3 bases and J 5 bases, leaving 13 bases between the germline ends. From germline, CDR1 is MNHNS and CDR2 SASEGT. CDR3 length equals 14 residues. The CDR3 DNA reads TGTGCCAGCAGTGATAAAGGGGGACGGGAGACCCAGTACTTC. Translating gives CASSDKGGRETQYF.

As for this clone: One junction end does not reproduce the germline sequence, and a read error may be involved. The chain uses TRBV7-7 and TRBJ2-7, with TRBD2 identical over 11 bases. The CDR3 consists of 14 residues. Looked up from germline, CDR1 is SSHAT and CDR2 is FNYEAQ (reference sequence). The CDR3, as DNA: TGTGCTAGCAGCCCGACTAGCGGGGCCTACGAGCAGTACTTC. Its protein product is CASSPTSGAYEQYF.

The chain recombines TRBV5-1 with TRBJ1-1, with a tentative D call TRBD1 (6 bases). In germline, CDR1 is SGHRS, CDR2 YFSETQ. This CDR3 region has 15 residues. V lost 0 bases and J lost 5, with 14 bases in between. CDR3 in amino acids: CASSLAGGARTEAFF. CDR3 nucleotides: TGCGCCAGCAGCTTGGCCGGGGGCGCGAGGACTGAAGCTTTCTTT.